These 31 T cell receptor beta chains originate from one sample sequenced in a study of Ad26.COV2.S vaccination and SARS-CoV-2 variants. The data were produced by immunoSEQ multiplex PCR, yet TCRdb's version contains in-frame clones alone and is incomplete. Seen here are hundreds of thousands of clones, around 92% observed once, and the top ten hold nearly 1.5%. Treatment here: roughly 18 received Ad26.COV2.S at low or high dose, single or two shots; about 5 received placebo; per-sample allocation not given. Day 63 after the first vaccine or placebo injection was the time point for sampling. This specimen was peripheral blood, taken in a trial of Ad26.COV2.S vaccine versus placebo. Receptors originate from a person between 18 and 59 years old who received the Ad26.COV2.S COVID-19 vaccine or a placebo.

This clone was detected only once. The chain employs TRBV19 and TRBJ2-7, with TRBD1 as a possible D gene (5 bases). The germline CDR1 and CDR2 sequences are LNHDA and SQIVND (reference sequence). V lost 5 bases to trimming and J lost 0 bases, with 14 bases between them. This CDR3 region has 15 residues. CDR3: CASSRPGKSSYEQYF. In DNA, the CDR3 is TGTGCCAGTAGTCGCCCAGGGAAGAGCTCCTACGAGCAGTACTTC.

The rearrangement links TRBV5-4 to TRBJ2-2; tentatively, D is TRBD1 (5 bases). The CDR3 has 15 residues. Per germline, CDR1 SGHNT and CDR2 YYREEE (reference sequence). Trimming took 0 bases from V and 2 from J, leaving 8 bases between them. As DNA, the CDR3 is TGTGCCAGCAGCTTGGCACAGGCTAACACCGGGGAGCTGTTTTTT. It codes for CASSLAQANTGELFF.

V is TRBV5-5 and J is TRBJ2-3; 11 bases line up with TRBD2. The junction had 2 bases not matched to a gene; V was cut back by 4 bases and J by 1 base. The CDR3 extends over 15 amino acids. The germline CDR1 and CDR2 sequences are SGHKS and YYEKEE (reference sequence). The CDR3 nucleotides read TGTGCCAGCAGCAAGACTAGCGGGGGCACAGATACGCAGTATTTT. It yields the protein CASSKTSGGTDTQYF. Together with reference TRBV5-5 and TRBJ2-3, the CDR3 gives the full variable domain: DAGVTQSPTHLIKTRGQQVTLRCSPISGHKSVSWYQQVLGQGPQFIFQYYEKEERGRGNFPDRFSARQFPNYSSELNVNALLLGDSALYLCASSKTSGGTDTQYFGPGTRLTVL.

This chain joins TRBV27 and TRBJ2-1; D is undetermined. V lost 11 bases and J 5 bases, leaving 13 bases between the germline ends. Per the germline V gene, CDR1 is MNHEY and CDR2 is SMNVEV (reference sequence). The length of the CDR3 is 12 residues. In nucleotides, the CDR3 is TGTGCCTCGGGTGATAGGGACAATGAGCAGTTCTTC. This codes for CASGDRDNEQFF.

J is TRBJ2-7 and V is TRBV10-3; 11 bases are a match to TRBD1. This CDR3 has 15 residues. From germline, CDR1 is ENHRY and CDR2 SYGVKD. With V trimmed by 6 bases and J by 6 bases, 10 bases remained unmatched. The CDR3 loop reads CAISKEDRGLGEQYF. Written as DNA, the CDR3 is TGTGCCATCAGCAAAGAGGACAGGGGGCTTGGCGAGCAGTACTTC.

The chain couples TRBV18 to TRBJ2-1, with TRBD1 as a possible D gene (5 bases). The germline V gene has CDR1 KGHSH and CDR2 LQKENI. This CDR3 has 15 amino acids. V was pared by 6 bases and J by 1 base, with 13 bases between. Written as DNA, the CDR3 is TGTGCCAGCTCGAGTTACAGGCGATCCTACAATGAGCAGTTCTTC. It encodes CASSSYRRSYNEQFF.

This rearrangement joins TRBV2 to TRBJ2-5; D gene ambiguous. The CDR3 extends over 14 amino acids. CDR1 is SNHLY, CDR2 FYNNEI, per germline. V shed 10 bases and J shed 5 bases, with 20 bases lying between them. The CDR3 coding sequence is TGTGCCACCATCCCCCTTGGCGGCCTTGAGACCCAGTACTTC. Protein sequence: CATIPLGGLETQYF.

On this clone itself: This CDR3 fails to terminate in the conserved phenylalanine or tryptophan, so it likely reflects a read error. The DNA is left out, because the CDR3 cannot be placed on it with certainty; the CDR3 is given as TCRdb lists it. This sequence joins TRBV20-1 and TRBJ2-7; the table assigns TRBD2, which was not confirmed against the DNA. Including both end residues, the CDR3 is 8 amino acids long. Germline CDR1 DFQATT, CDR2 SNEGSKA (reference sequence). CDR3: CSARIRGA.

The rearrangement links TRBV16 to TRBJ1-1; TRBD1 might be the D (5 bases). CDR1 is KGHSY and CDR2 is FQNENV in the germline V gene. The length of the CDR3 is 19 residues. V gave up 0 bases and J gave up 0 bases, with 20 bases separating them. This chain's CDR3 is CASSQSIVGRVGMNTEAFF. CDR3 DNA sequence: TGTGCCAGCAGCCAATCGATAGTCGGCAGGGTGGGGATGAACACTGAAGCTTTCTTT.

CDR3 sequence: CASRGSRGNQPQHF. CDR3 nucleotide sequence: TGTGCCAGCAGGGGATCTAGGGGAAATCAGCCCCAGCATTTT. The rearrangement uses TRBV2 and TRBJ1-5; D may be TRBD1 (5 bases). Germline V CDR1 and CDR2: SNHLY, FYNNEI. The germline V and J ends were trimmed by 6 bases and 4 bases, with 13 bases remaining between them. This CDR3 region has 14 residues.

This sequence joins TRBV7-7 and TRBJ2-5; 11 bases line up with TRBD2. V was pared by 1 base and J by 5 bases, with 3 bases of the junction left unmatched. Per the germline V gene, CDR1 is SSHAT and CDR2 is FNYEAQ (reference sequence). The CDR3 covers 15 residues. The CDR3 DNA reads TGTGCCAGCAGCTTAGTAGCGGGGGGGCCGGAGACCCAGTACTTC. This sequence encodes CASSLVAGGPETQYF.

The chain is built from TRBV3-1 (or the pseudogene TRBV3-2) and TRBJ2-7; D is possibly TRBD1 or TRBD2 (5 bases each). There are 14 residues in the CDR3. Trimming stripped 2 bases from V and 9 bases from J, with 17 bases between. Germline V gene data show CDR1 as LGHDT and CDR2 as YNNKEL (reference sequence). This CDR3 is CASSQSGTVGTQYF. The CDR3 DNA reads TGTGCCAGCAGCCAATCCGGTACGGTAGGGACGCAGTACTTC.

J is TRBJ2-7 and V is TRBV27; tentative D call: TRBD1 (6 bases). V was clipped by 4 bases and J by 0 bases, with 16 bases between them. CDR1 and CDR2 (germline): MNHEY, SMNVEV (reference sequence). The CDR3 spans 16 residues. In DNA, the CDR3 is TGTGCCAGCAGTTCATTCGGGGCAGGGGACTCCTACGAGCAGTACTTC. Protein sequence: CASSSFGAGDSYEQYF.

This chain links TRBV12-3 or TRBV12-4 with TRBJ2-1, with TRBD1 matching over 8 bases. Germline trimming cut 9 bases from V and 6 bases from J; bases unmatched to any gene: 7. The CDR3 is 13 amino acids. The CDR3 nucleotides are TGTGCCAGTTACAGGGGGAGTCGCAATGAGCAGTTCTTC. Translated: CASYRGSRNEQFF.

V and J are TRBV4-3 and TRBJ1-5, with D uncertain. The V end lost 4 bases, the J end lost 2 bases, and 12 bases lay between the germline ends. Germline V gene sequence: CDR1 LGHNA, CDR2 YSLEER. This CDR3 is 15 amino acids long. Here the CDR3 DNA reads TGCGCCAGCAGCCCCGGGGAAGGTGGCAATCAGCCCCAGCATTTT. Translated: CASSPGEGGNQPQHF.

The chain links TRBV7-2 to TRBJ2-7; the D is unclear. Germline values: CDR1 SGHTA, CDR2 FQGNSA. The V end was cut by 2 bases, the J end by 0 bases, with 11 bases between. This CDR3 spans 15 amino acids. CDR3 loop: CASSLIPPGSYEQYF. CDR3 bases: TGTGCCAGCAGCTTAATCCCTCCGGGCTCCTACGAGCAGTACTTC.

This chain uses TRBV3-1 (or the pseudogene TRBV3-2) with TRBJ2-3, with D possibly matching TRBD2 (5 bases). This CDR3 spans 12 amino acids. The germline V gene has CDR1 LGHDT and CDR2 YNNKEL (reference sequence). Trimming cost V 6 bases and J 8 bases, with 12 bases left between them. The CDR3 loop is CASSWELGTQYF. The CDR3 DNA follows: TGTGCCAGCAGTTGGGAGCTCGGTACGCAGTATTTT.

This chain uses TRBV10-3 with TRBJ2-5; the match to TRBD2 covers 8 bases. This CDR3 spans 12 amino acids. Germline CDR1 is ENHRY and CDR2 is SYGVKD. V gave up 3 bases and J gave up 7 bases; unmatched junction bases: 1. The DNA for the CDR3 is TGTGCCATCAGTGATCGGGGGGGGACCCAGTACTTC. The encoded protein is CAISDRGGTQYF.

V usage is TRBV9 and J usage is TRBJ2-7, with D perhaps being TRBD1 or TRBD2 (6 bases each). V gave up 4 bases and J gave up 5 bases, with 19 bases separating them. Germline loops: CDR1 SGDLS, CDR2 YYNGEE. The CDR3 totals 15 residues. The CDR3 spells CASSPRGAAPNEQYF. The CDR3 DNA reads TGTGCCAGCAGCCCAAGGGGGGCAGCGCCCAACGAGCAGTACTTC. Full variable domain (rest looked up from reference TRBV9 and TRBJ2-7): DSGVTQTPKHLITATGQRVTLRCSPRSGDLSVYWYQQSLDQGLQFLIQYYNGEERAKGNILERFSAQQFPDLHSELNLSSLELGDSALYFCASSPRGAAPNEQYFGPGTRLTVT.

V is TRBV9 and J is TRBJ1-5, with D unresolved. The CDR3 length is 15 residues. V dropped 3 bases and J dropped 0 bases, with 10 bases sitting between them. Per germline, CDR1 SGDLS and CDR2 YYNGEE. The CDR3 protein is CASSEGGDSNQPQHF. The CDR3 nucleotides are TGTGCCAGCAGCGAGGGAGGAGATAGCAATCAGCCCCAGCATTTT.

The CDR3 protein is CASSDPTGTPPETQYF. The CDR3 DNA follows: TGTGCCAGCAGTGACCCGACAGGGACCCCCCCAGAGACCCAGTACTTC. V gene TRBV25-1 combines with J gene TRBJ2-5, with 7 positions matching TRBD1. V lost 3 bases to trimming and J lost 4 bases; unmatched junction nucleotides: 11. Germline lookup yields CDR1 MGHDK and CDR2 SYGVNS. The CDR3 consists of 16 residues.

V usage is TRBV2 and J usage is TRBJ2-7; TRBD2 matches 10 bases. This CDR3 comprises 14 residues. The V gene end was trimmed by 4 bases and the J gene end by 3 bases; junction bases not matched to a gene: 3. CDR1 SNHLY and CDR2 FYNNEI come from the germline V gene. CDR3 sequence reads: CASSVRTSGYEQYF. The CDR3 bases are TGTGCCAGCAGTGTCCGGACTAGCGGCTACGAGCAGTACTTC.

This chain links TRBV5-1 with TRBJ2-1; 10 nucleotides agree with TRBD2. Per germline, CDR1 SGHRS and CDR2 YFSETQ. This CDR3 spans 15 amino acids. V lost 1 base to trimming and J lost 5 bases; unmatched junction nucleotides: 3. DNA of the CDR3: TGCGCCAGCAGCTTGCCAGCGGGAGGGGACAATGAGCAGTTCTTC. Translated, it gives CASSLPAGGDNEQFF.

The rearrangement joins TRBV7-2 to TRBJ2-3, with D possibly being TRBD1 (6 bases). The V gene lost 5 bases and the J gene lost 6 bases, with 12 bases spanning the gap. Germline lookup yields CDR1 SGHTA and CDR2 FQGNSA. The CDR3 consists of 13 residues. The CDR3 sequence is CASSVNRADTQYF. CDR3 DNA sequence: TGTGCCAGCAGCGTCAACAGGGCTGATACGCAGTATTTT.

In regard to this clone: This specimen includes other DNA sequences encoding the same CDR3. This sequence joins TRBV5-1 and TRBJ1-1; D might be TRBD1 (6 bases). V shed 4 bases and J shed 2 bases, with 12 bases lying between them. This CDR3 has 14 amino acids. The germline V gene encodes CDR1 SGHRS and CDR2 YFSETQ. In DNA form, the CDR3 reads TGCGCCAGCAGCCTCGGGACATCTAACACTGAAGCTTTCTTT. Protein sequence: CASSLGTSNTEAFF.

This CDR3 reads CASSTGLNYEQYF. CDR3 sequence (DNA): TGTGCCAGCAGCACCGGACTAAACTACGAGCAGTACTTC. The chain uses TRBV7-6 and TRBJ2-7, with D tentatively TRBD2 (6 bases). V lost 5 bases and J 3 bases, leaving 11 bases between the germline ends. CDR1 is SGHVS and CDR2 is FNYEAQ in the germline V gene. CDR3 length equals 13 residues. Full variable domain (missing parts from reference TRBV7-6 and TRBJ2-7): GAGVSQSPRYKVTKRGQDVALRCDPISGHVSLYWYRQALGQGPEFLTYFNYEAQQDKSGLPNDRFSAERPEGSISTLTIQRTEQRDSAMYRCASSTGLNYEQYFGPGTRLTVT.

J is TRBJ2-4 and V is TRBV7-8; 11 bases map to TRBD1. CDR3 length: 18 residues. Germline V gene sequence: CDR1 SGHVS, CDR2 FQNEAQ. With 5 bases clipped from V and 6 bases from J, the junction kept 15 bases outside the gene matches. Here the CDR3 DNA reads TGTGCCAGCAGCCCCTTTGGACAGGGGGCAATGGTACTAAACATTCAGTACTTC. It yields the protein CASSPFGQGAMVLNIQYF.

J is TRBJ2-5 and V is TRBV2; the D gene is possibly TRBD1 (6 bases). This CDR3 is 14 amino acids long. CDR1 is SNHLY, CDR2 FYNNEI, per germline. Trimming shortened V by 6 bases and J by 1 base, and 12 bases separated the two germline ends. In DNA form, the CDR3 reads TGTGCCAGCAGCGGGACACAAACCCAAGAGACCCAGTACTTC. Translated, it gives CASSGTQTQETQYF.

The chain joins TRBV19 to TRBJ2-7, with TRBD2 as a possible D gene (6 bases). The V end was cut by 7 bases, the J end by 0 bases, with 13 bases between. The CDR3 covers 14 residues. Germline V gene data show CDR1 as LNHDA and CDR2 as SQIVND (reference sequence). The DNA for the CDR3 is TGTGCCAGTAAGACGGACGGGGGCTCCTACGAGCAGTACTTC. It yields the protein CASKTDGGSYEQYF. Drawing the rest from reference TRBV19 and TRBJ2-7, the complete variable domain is DGGITQSPKYLFRKEGQNVTLSCEQNLNHDAMYWYRQDPGQGLRLIYYSQIVNDFQKGDIAEGYSVSREKKESFPLTVTSAQKNPTAFYLCASKTDGGSYEQYFGPGTRLTVT.

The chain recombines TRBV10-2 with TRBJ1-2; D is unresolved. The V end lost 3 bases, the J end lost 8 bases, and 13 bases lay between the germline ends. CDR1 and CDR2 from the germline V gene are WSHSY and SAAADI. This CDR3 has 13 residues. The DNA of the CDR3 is TGCGCCAGCAGTGATTTAAATCGTGTCGGCTACACCTTC. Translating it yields CASSDLNRVGYTF.

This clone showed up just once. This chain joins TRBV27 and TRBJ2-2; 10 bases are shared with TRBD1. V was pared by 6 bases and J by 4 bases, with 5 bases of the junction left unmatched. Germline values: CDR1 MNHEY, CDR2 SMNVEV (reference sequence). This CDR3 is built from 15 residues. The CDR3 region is CASRGQGISTGELFF. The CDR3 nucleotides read TGTGCCAGCAGGGGACAGGGGATCTCCACCGGGGAGCTGTTTTTT.